These T cell receptor beta chains were read from a single sample in a study of control samples from healthy donors and cancer patients. TCRdb's copy holds only in-frame clones and misses some; the assay was immunoSEQ multiplex PCR. The sample records some 70,000 clones, around 80% being singletons. The sequencing input was blood. These receptors were obtained from a man aged 55 to 69 in good health. Both conserved end residues are part of each CDR3. Each record gives: J gene, clone size, D gene, V gene, CDR3 protein, CDR3 DNA. D genes are given only for firm matches. Expanded clones are given a class, and other clones once, few, many or no size at all.

j_gene: TRBJ1-2; abundance: .; d_gene: TRBD1; v_gene: TRBV5-4; CDR3aa: CASSGGQDGYTF; CDR3nt: TGTGCCAGCAGCGGGGGACAGGATGGCTACACCTTC
j_gene: TRBJ1-3; abundance: few; d_gene: .; v_gene: TRBV7-9; CDR3aa: CASSLEGFSGNTIYF; CDR3nt: TGTGCCAGCAGCTTAGAAGGATTCTCTGGAAACACCATATATTTT
j_gene: TRBJ2-7; abundance: .; d_gene: .; v_gene: TRBV7-8; CDR3aa: CASSGVYEQYF; CDR3nt: TGTGCCAGCAGTGGGGTATACGAGCAGTACTTC
j_gene: TRBJ2-1; abundance: few; d_gene: TRBD2; v_gene: TRBV29-1; CDR3aa: CSALGLALYNEQFF; CDR3nt: TGCAGCGCCCTGGGACTAGCGCTTTACAATGAGCAGTTCTTC
j_gene: TRBJ2-7; abundance: .; d_gene: .; v_gene: TRBV5-6; CDR3aa: CASRKTATDEQYF; CDR3nt: TGTGCCAGCAGGAAGACGGCTACCGACGAGCAGTACTTC
j_gene: TRBJ1-5; abundance: few; d_gene: .; v_gene: TRBV11-2; CDR3aa: CASSLDRTQPQHF; CDR3nt: TGTGCCAGCAGCTTAGACAGGACTCAGCCCCAGCATTTT
j_gene: TRBJ2-7; abundance: .; d_gene: TRBD2; v_gene: TRBV4-3; CDR3aa: CASSQGSGRAGEQYF; CDR3nt: TGCGCCAGCAGCCAGGGTAGCGGGAGGGCTGGAGAGCAGTACTTC
j_gene: TRBJ2-7; abundance: .; d_gene: .; v_gene: TRBV5-1; CDR3aa: CASTQWGGNEQYF; CDR3nt: TGCGCCAGCACGCAATGGGGGGGCAACGAGCAGTACTTC
j_gene: TRBJ1-3; abundance: .; d_gene: .; v_gene: TRBV7-9; CDR3aa: CASSVRTSGNTIYF; CDR3nt: TGTGCCAGCAGCGTGCGCACTTCTGGAAACACCATATATTTT
j_gene: TRBJ1-1; abundance: .; d_gene: .; v_gene: TRBV21-1; CDR3aa: CASSKAHRRWTEAFF; CDR3nt: TGTGCCAGCAGCAAAGCGCACAGGCGGTGGACTGAAGCTTTCTTT
j_gene: TRBJ1-2; abundance: .; d_gene: .; v_gene: TRBV28; CDR3aa: CASSSRVGGYTF; CDR3nt: TGTGCCAGCAGTTCCCGGGTAGGTGGCTACACCTTC
j_gene: TRBJ2-7; abundance: few; d_gene: TRBD2; v_gene: TRBV3-1/TRBV3-2; CDR3aa: CASSQPAGGLYNEQYF; CDR3nt: TGTGCCAGCAGCCAACCGGCGGGAGGGCTGTATAACGAGCAGTACTTC
j_gene: TRBJ1-2; abundance: .; d_gene: .; v_gene: TRBV4-3; CDR3aa: CASSQDLMAASGYTF; CDR3nt: TGCGCCAGCAGCCAAGATCTTATGGCAGCCTCGGGCTACACCTTC
j_gene: TRBJ1-1; abundance: .; d_gene: TRBD1; v_gene: TRBV2; CDR3aa: CASRADRGLNTEAFF; CDR3nt: TGTGCCAGCAGAGCCGACAGGGGTTTGAACACTGAAGCTTTCTTT
j_gene: TRBJ2-3; abundance: .; d_gene: .; v_gene: TRBV7-6; CDR3aa: CASSPRLTDTQYF; CDR3nt: TGTGCCAGCAGCCCCCGCCTCACAGATACGCAGTATTTT
j_gene: TRBJ2-1; abundance: few; d_gene: TRBD2; v_gene: TRBV24-1; CDR3aa: CATSEGTSGNYNEQFF; CDR3nt: TGTGCCACCAGTGAGGGTACTAGCGGGAATTACAATGAGCAGTTCTTC
j_gene: TRBJ2-1; abundance: .; d_gene: TRBD2; v_gene: TRBV10-2; CDR3aa: CASSVASGSSEQFF; CDR3nt: TGCGCCAGCAGTGTCGCTAGCGGGAGTAGTGAGCAGTTCTTC
j_gene: TRBJ1-1; abundance: few; d_gene: .; v_gene: TRBV5-1; CDR3aa: CASSDPFLGAFF; CDR3nt: TGCGCCAGCAGCGATCCATTTCTCGGAGCTTTCTTT
j_gene: TRBJ2-3; abundance: .; d_gene: .; v_gene: TRBV4-3; CDR3aa: CASSQVSSGALGTDTQYF; CDR3nt: TGCGCCAGCAGCCAAGTCTCCAGCGGAGCCCTAGGCACAGATACGCAGTATTTT
j_gene: TRBJ2-7; abundance: .; d_gene: .; v_gene: TRBV7-2; CDR3aa: CASSRGRDYEQYF; CDR3nt: TGTGCCAGCAGCCGGGGACGGGACTACGAGCAGTACTTC
j_gene: TRBJ1-2; abundance: .; d_gene: .; v_gene: TRBV3-1/TRBV3-2; CDR3aa: CASSPLDGGLGYTF; CDR3nt: TGTGCCAGCAGCCCACTGGATGGGGGGCTTGGCTACACCTTC
j_gene: TRBJ1-2; abundance: .; d_gene: .; v_gene: TRBV10-3; CDR3aa: CAIRSAAGHQNYGYTF; CDR3nt: TGTGCCATCAGATCAGCTGCGGGACACCAAAACTATGGCTACACCTTC
j_gene: TRBJ2-7; abundance: .; d_gene: TRBD1; v_gene: TRBV7-9; CDR3aa: CASSLVVQGAAGQYF; CDR3nt: TGTGCCAGCAGCTTAGTGGTACAGGGGGCGGCGGGGCAGTACTTC
j_gene: TRBJ1-1; abundance: .; d_gene: .; v_gene: TRBV6-5; CDR3aa: CASSLLTGLGTEAFF; CDR3nt: TGTGCCAGCAGCCTACTTACAGGGTTGGGCACTGAAGCTTTCTTT
j_gene: TRBJ1-5; abundance: .; d_gene: .; v_gene: TRBV28; CDR3aa: CASSLGGGGQPQHF; CDR3nt: TGTGCCAGCAGTTTGGGGGGGGGTGGTCAGCCCCAGCATTTT
j_gene: TRBJ2-5; abundance: .; d_gene: .; v_gene: TRBV2; CDR3aa: CASSVWDTRQETQYF; CDR3nt: TGTGCCAGCAGTGTGTGGGACACCCGACAAGAGACCCAGTACTTC
j_gene: TRBJ2-7; abundance: .; d_gene: .; v_gene: TRBV7-9; CDR3aa: CASSRVPYEQYF; CDR3nt: TGTGCCAGCAGCAGAGTACCCTACGAGCAGTACTTC
j_gene: TRBJ1-3; abundance: .; d_gene: TRBD1; v_gene: TRBV4-3; CDR3aa: CASSQDRGRDDTIYF; CDR3nt: TGCGCCAGCAGCCAGGACAGGGGCCGGGACGACACCATATATTTT
j_gene: TRBJ2-5; abundance: few; d_gene: TRBD2; v_gene: TRBV3-1/TRBV3-2; CDR3aa: CASSQERLAGGGGETQYF; CDR3nt: TGTGCCAGCAGCCAAGAGAGGCTAGCGGGAGGGGGAGGAGAGACCCAGTACTTC
j_gene: TRBJ2-2; abundance: medium-sized; d_gene: .; v_gene: TRBV19; CDR3aa: CASSSAYPGELFF; CDR3nt: TGTGCCAGCAGTTCGGCATATCCCGGGGAGCTGTTTTTT
j_gene: TRBJ1-3; abundance: .; d_gene: TRBD1; v_gene: TRBV4-3; CDR3aa: CASSRSRTGSLSGNTIYF; CDR3nt: TGCGCCAGCAGCCGGTCACGGACAGGGTCCCTCTCTGGAAACACCATATATTTT
j_gene: TRBJ2-2; abundance: .; d_gene: TRBD1; v_gene: TRBV12-3/TRBV12-4; CDR3aa: CAGQADRTGELFF; CDR3nt: TGTGCCGGACAGGCCGATCGCACCGGGGAGCTGTTTTTT
j_gene: TRBJ1-1; abundance: .; d_gene: .; v_gene: TRBV3-1/TRBV3-2; CDR3aa: CASSQGRRNTEAFF; CDR3nt: TGTGCCAGCAGCCAGGGACGGCGGAACACTGAAGCTTTCTTT
j_gene: TRBJ1-3; abundance: once; d_gene: .; v_gene: TRBV3-1/TRBV3-2; CDR3aa: CASSQGGGNTIYF; CDR3nt: TGTGCCAGCAGCCAAGGCGGGGGAAACACCATATATTTT
j_gene: TRBJ2-3; abundance: once; d_gene: .; v_gene: TRBV21-1; CDR3aa: CASSPHTEGINTDTQYF; CDR3nt: TGTGCCAGCAGTCCACATACCGAAGGGATCAACACAGATACGCAGTATTTT
j_gene: TRBJ1-1; abundance: .; d_gene: TRBD1; v_gene: TRBV19; CDR3aa: CASRDRTMGAFF; CDR3nt: TGTGCCAGTCGGGACAGGACCATGGGGGCTTTCTTT
j_gene: TRBJ2-1; abundance: .; d_gene: .; v_gene: TRBV9; CDR3aa: CASSVGGLRNEQFF; CDR3nt: TGTGCCAGCAGCGTAGGGGGGCTTCGCAATGAGCAGTTCTTC